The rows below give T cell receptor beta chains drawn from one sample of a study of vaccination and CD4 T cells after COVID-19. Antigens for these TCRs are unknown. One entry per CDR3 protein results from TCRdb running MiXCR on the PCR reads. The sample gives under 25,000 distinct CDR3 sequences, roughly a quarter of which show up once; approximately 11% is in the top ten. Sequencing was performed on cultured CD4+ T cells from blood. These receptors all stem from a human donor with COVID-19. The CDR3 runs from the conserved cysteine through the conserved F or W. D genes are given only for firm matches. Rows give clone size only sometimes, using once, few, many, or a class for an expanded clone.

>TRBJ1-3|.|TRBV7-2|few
TGTGCCAGCAGCTTAACCGCACAGTCCCCTGGAAACACCATATATTTT
CASSLTAQSPGNTIYF
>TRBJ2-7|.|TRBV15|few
TGTGCCACCAGCAGAGATCAAGGGGGCTACGAGCAGTACTTC
CATSRDQGGYEQYF
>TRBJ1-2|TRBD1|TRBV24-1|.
TGTGCCACCAGTGATAGTAGGACAGGGAGGATTAGCTACACCTTC
CATSDSRTGRISYTF
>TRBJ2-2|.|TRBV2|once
TGTGCCAGCAGGGAAGGAGGACTTGCAAGGAACGCCGGGGAGCTGTTTTTT
CASREGGLARNAGELFF
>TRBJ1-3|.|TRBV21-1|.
TGTGCCAGCAGCAAATCGGGGGGAAACACCATATATTTT
CASSKSGGNTIYF
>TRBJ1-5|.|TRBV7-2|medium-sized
TGTGCCAGCAGCTTACGCGCGGCAGGGGATGGCAATCAGCCCCAGCATTTT
CASSLRAAGDGNQPQHF
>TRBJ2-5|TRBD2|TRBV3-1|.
TGTGCCAGCAGCCAGGGCTTAGCGGGGAACCAAGAGACCCAGTACTTC
CASSQGLAGNQETQYF
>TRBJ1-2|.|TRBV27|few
TGTGCCAGCAGTTCATACAGGGTCCCTAAGTCGGATGGCTACACCTTC
CASSSYRVPKSDGYTF
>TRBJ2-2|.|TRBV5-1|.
TGCGCCAGCAGGTTGGTGGAGCGGAGGACCACCGGGGAGCTGTTTTTT
CASRLVERRTTGELFF
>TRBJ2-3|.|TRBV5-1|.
TGCGCCAGCAGCTTGAGTAGGGGGGCCACAGATACGCAGTATTTT
CASSLSRGATDTQYF
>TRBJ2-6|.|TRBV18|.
TGTGCCAGCTCAGAATTATCTGGGGCCAACGTCCTGACTTTC
CASSELSGANVLTF
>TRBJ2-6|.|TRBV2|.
TGTGCCAGCAGTGAAGGACGGACCTCTGGGGCCAACGTCCTGACTTTC
CASSEGRTSGANVLTF
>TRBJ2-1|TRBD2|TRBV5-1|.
TGCGCCAGCAGCTTGGAATCTAGCGGGGGGGGCAATGAGCAGTTCTTC
CASSLESSGGGNEQFF
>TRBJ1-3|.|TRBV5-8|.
TGTGCCAGCAGCCCCGGCGTCAGAAACTCCGGAAACACCATATATTTT
CASSPGVRNSGNTIYF
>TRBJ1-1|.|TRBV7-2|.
TGTGCCAGCAGCCTACGGAGGGGAGGGGCTGAAGCTTTCTTT
CASSLRRGGAEAFF
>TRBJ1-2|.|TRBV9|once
TGTGCCAGCAGCTGGAGGAACGACTATGGCTACACCTTC
CASSWRNDYGYTF
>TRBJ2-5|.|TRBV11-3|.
TGTGCCAGCAGCTTAGGCGGGAACCTACAAGAGACCCAGTACTTC
CASSLGGNLQETQYF
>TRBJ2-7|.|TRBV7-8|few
TGTGCCAGCAGCTTGGGGGCGGCAGGGTCGGACGAGCAGTACTTC
CASSLGAAGSDEQYF
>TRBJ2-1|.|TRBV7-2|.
TGTGCCAGCAAAAAGGCCGGCGGGGGCTACCCATACAATGAGCAGTTCTTC
CASKKAGGGYPYNEQFF
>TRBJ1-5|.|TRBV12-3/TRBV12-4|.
TGTGCCAGCAGTCCAACCCATCAGCCCCAGCATTTT
CASSPTHQPQHF
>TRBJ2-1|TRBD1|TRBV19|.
TGTGCCAGTAGTATAACCGGGACAGGGGCCTACAATGAGCAGTTCTTC
CASSITGTGAYNEQFF
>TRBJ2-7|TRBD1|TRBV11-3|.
TGTGCCAGCAGCTTAGGGACAGGGCCCTACGAGCAGTACTTC
CASSLGTGPYEQYF